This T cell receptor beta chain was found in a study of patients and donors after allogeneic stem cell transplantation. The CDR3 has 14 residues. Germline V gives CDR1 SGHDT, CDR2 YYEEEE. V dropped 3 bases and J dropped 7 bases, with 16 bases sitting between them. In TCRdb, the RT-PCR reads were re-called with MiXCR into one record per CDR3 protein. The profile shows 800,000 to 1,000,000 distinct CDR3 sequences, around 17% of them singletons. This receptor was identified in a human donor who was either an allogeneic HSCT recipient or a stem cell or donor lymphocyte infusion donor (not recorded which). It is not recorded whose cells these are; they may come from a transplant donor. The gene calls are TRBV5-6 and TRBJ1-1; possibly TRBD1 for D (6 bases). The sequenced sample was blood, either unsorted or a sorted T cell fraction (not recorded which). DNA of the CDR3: TGTGCCAGCAGCTCCAAGAAACAGGGTATTGAAGCTTTCTTT. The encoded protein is CASSSKKQGIEAFF.